A selection of T cell receptor beta chains follows, all from one sample in a study of blood T cell repertoires in COVID-19. Assay used: immunoSEQ multiplex PCR; TCRdb lists only in-frame clones, some missing. The sample carries about 240,000 clones, around 84% recorded once. The sample consisted of peripheral blood. These receptors all stem from a young woman with acute or convalescent COVID-19. CDR3s include the opening cysteine and the closing phenylalanine or tryptophan. A D gene is named only where the DNA matches it firmly. Size is stated for part of the rows, as once, few or many counts, or as a class when the clone is expanded.

J	length	D	size	V	DNA	CDR3
TRBJ2-2	16	NA	NA	TRBV3-1/TRBV3-2	TGTGCCAGCAGCCAAGGGACCTCAGCGGGCGCCGGGGAGCTGTTTTTT	CASSQGTSAGAGELFF
TRBJ2-3	13	NA	few	TRBV19	TGTGCCAGTAGTACGTCTGTCACAGATACGCAGTATTTT	CASSTSVTDTQYF
TRBJ2-1	17	TRBD2	NA	TRBV9	TGTGCCAGCAGCGTCACCGGGACTAGCGGGAGGGCCAATGAGCAGTTCTTC	CASSVTGTSGRANEQFF
TRBJ2-1	17	TRBD2	NA	TRBV28	TGTGCCAGCAGTTTACCCTGGCCAAGCGGGAGCAACAATGAGCAGTTCTTC	CASSLPWPSGSNNEQFF
TRBJ1-6	14	TRBD1	NA	TRBV7-2	TGTGCCAGCAGCGCCGACAGGGCTGATTCACCCCTCCACTTT	CASSADRADSPLHF
TRBJ2-7	14	NA	NA	TRBV6-5	TGTGCCAGCACAAACGATGTGGGGGGCTACGAGCAGTACTTC	CASTNDVGGYEQYF
TRBJ1-3	14	NA	NA	TRBV27	TGTGCCAGCAGCGACAGGACCTCTGGAAACACCATATATTTT	CASSDRTSGNTIYF
TRBJ2-7	15	TRBD1	NA	TRBV7-2	TGTGCCAGCAGCCCATCTACCGGGACAGCATACGAGCAGTACTTC	CASSPSTGTAYEQYF
TRBJ1-6	19	NA	NA	TRBV30	TGTGCCTGGAGTGTGGGGGGGGTGCAGGGGAGCTCCTATAATTCACCCCTCCACTTT	CAWSVGGVQGSSYNSPLHF
TRBJ1-6	16	NA	NA	TRBV5-6	TGTGCCAGCAGCCCTGAGTGGGGGGGTGGAAATTCACCCCTCCACTTT	CASSPEWGGGNSPLHF
TRBJ2-2	16	TRBD2	NA	TRBV14	TGTGCCAGCAGCCAAATGACTAGCGGTAACACCGGGGAGCTGTTTTTT	CASSQMTSGNTGELFF
TRBJ2-1	15	TRBD2	once	TRBV30	TGTGCCTGGACGCGACTCTCCGGGAGGGACAATGAGCAGTTCTTC	CAWTRLSGRDNEQFF
TRBJ2-7	16	TRBD2	NA	TRBV7-9	TGTGCCAGCAGCTTAGGGCTAGCGGGGGCCCCCGGCGAGCAGTACTTC	CASSLGLAGAPGEQYF
TRBJ2-7	16	NA	NA	TRBV2	TGTGCCAGCAGTGAATTGGCCAGCGACCCCTCCTACGAGCAGTACTTC	CASSELASDPSYEQYF
TRBJ2-3	18	TRBD1	NA	TRBV7-9	TGTGCCAGCAGCTTAATCGTCTGGGACAGGGGAGGCACAGATACGCAGTATTTT	CASSLIVWDRGGTDTQYF
TRBJ2-1	16	TRBD2	NA	TRBV6-5	TGTGCCAGCAGTTCGGCGCCTAGCGGGTTCACCAATGAGCAGTTCTTC	CASSSAPSGFTNEQFF
TRBJ2-7	14	TRBD1	NA	TRBV3-1/TRBV3-2	TGTGCCAGCAGCCAGGGACAGGGCGGGTACGAGCAGTACTTC	CASSQGQGGYEQYF
TRBJ1-1	14	TRBD1	NA	TRBV6-2/TRBV6-3	TGTGCCAGCAGTGCAACCGGGACAGCCGGGGGAGCTTTCTTT	CASSATGTAGGAFF
TRBJ2-3	16	TRBD2	once	TRBV3-1/TRBV3-2	TGTGCCAGCAGCCAAGGCAGCGGGAGCTACACAGATACGCAGTATTTT	CASSQGSGSYTDTQYF
TRBJ1-1	13	NA	NA	TRBV27	TGTGCCAGCAGTGTCGGGAAGAACACTGAAGCTTTCTTT	CASSVGKNTEAFF
TRBJ2-7	13	NA	once	TRBV6-6	TGTGCCACCGGCCGGGGTTTTTCCTACGAGCAGTACTTC	CATGRGFSYEQYF
TRBJ2-7	16	TRBD2	NA	TRBV4-3	TGCGCCAGCAGCCAAGGGGTTAGCGGGATGAACTACGAGCAGTACTTC	CASSQGVSGMNYEQYF
TRBJ2-1	16	NA	NA	TRBV24-1	TGTGCCACCAGTGATTTCCACGACGGAGCCTACAATGAGCAGTTCTTC	CATSDFHDGAYNEQFF
TRBJ2-2	16	NA	NA	TRBV9	TGTGCCAGCAGCGTAGGAGCTAGCTTGAACACCGGGGAGCTGTTTTTT	CASSVGASLNTGELFF
TRBJ1-1	12	TRBD1	NA	TRBV29-1	TGCAGCGTTGGTCGGGACAGCTCTGAAGCTTTCTTT	CSVGRDSSEAFF
TRBJ2-5	13	NA	NA	TRBV5-1	TGCGCCAGCAGCACTGGACTGGCGGAGACCCAGTACTTC	CASSTGLAETQYF
TRBJ2-2	14	NA	NA	TRBV6-2/TRBV6-3	TGTACCAGCAGTTACCCCGCGATCACCGGGGAGCTGTTTTTT	CTSSYPAITGELFF
TRBJ2-7	16	TRBD1	NA	TRBV5-6	TGTGCCAGCAGCTTGGATGGACAGGGGGGACCATACGAGCAGTACTTC	CASSLDGQGGPYEQYF
TRBJ2-1	16	TRBD2	NA	TRBV29-1	TGCAGCGTTGTATTCGGAGCGGGAGGTTTTACCGGTGAGCAGTTCTTC	CSVVFGAGGFTGEQFF
TRBJ1-2	14	NA	NA	TRBV10-2	TGCGCCAGCAGTTCGGACAGCAGTAGCTATGGCTACACCTTC	CASSSDSSSYGYTF
TRBJ2-4	12	NA	NA	TRBV27	TGTGCCAGCAAGGGGTACCCCGACATTCAGTACTTC	CASKGYPDIQYF
TRBJ2-5	16	TRBD2	NA	TRBV27	TGTGCCAGCAGTTTAACAATGGCGGGAGGAGGGGAGACCCAGTACTTC	CASSLTMAGGGETQYF
TRBJ1-6	14	TRBD1	NA	TRBV27	TGTGCCAGCAGATTTATGGGACAGGGTTCACCCCTCCACTTT	CASRFMGQGSPLHF
TRBJ2-4	15	NA	NA	TRBV27	TGTGCCAGCAGCAAGGACAGCTTAGCCAAAAACATTCAGTACTTC	CASSKDSLAKNIQYF
TRBJ2-5	16	TRBD2	NA	TRBV19	TGTGCCAGTAGTCCTACTAGCGGACCTCCCCAAGAGACCCAGTACTTC	CASSPTSGPPQETQYF
TRBJ1-1	15	NA	NA	TRBV27	TGTGCCAGCAGTTTATCGGCTCGGGGGGGCACTGAAGCTTTCTTT	CASSLSARGGTEAFF